This is a list of T cell receptor beta chains from one sample in a study of blood T cell repertoires in COVID-19. Using immunoSEQ multiplex PCR, the repertoire was profiled, and TCRdb retains in-frame clones only, with some absent. The table has over 50,000 clones, over 75% seen once; the top ten hold approximately 8%. Sequencing was done on a sample of peripheral blood. These receptors were taken from a middle-aged man with active COVID-19. Each CDR3 is given with its conserved first and last residue. D genes are given only for firm matches. Some rows have no size entry. The others give once, few or many, or a class for an expanded clone.

NA	TRBV5-4	NA	TRBJ2-1	CASSLEGRGVYNEQFF	TGTGCCAGCAGCTTGGAGGGGCGGGGTGTCTACAATGAGCAGTTCTTC
NA	TRBV7-2	NA	TRBJ1-6	CASSPGQLNNSPLHF	TGTGCCAGCAGCCCAGGACAGCTTAACAATTCACCCCTCCACTTT
NA	TRBV6-1	once	TRBJ1-1	CASSEQGYSNTEAFF	TGTGCCAGCAGTGAGCAGGGCTACTCGAACACTGAAGCTTTCTTT
NA	TRBV15	NA	TRBJ1-2	CATSPTLRDGYTF	TGTGCCACCAGCCCGACTCTCCGGGATGGCTACACCTTC
NA	TRBV4-2	NA	TRBJ2-2	CASSQDARRANTGELFF	TGTGCCAGCAGCCAAGATGCCCGGCGGGCGAACACCGGGGAGCTGTTTTTT
NA	TRBV7-3	once	TRBJ1-1	CASELSEDPRGAFF	TGTGCCAGCGAGCTTAGTGAAGACCCCCGGGGAGCTTTCTTT
NA	TRBV12-3/TRBV12-4	NA	TRBJ1-1	CASSLYTNTEAFF	TGTGCCAGCAGTTTATACACGAACACTGAAGCTTTCTTT
NA	TRBV19	few	TRBJ1-2	CASSASRDGNYGYTF	TGTGCCAGTAGTGCTAGCCGGGATGGTAACTATGGCTACACCTTC
TRBD2	TRBV5-1	once	TRBJ2-1	CASSFETSGGPTYNEQFF	TGCGCCAGCAGCTTCGAGACTAGCGGGGGTCCCACATACAATGAGCAGTTCTTC
NA	TRBV4-3	NA	TRBJ1-6	CASSKHWNSPLHF	TGCGCCAGCAGCAAGCACTGGAATTCACCCCTCCACTTT
NA	TRBV24-1	NA	TRBJ1-2	CATSDDGGIYGYTF	TGTGCCACCAGTGATGACGGGGGGATATATGGCTACACCTTC
NA	TRBV6-2/TRBV6-3	NA	TRBJ2-7	CASSYSLGAPYEQYF	TGTGCCAGCAGTTACTCTTTGGGAGCCCCCTACGAGCAGTACTTC
NA	TRBV6-4	NA	TRBJ1-1	CASSVVAGALGAFF	TGTGCCAGCAGTGTCGTGGCGGGGGCCTTGGGGGCTTTCTTT
NA	TRBV7-2	NA	TRBJ2-3	CASTEWSTDTQYF	TGTGCCAGCACCGAATGGAGTACAGATACGCAGTATTTT
TRBD2	TRBV5-1	NA	TRBJ2-7	CASKGLAGSYEQYF	TGCGCCAGCAAAGGGCTAGCGGGCTCCTACGAGCAGTACTTC
TRBD2	TRBV7-2	NA	TRBJ2-7	CASSSGPTSGRFVSYEQYF	TGTGCCAGCAGCTCCGGTCCGACTAGCGGGAGGTTTGTGTCCTACGAGCAGTACTTC
NA	TRBV5-1	NA	TRBJ2-7	CASSLDSLAYEQYF	TGCGCCAGCAGCTTGGACTCATTGGCCTACGAGCAGTACTTC